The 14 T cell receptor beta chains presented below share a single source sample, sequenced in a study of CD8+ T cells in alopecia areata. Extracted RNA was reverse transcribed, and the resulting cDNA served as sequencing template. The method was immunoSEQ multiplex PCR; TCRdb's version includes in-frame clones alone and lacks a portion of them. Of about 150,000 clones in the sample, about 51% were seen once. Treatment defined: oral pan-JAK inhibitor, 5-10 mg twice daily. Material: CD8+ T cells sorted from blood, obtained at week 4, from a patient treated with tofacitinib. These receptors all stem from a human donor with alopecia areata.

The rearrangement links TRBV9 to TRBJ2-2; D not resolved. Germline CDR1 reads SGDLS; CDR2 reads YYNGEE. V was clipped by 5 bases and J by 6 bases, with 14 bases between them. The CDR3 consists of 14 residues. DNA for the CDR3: TGTGCCAGCAGAGACAACAGCGTATCCGGGGAGCTGTTTTTT. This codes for CASRDNSVSGELFF. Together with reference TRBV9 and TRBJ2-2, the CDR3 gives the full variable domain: DSGVTQTPKHLITATGQRVTLRCSPRSGDLSVYWYQQSLDQGLQFLIQYYNGEERAKGNILERFSAQQFPDLHSELNLSSLELGDSALYFCASRDNSVSGELFFGEGSRLTVL.

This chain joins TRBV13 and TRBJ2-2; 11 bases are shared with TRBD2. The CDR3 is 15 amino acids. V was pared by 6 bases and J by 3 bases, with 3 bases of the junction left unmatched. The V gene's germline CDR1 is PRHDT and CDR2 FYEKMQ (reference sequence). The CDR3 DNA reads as TGTGCCAGCAGTTATAGCGGGGGGGACACCGGGGAGCTGTTTTTT. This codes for CASSYSGGDTGELFF.

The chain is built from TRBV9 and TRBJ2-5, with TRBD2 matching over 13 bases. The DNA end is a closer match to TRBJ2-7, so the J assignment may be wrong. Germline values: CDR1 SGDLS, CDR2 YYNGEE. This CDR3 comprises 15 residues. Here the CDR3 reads CASSLGTSGAYEQYF. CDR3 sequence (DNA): TGTGCCAGCAGCCTCGGGACTAGCGGGGCCTACGAGCAGTACTTC.

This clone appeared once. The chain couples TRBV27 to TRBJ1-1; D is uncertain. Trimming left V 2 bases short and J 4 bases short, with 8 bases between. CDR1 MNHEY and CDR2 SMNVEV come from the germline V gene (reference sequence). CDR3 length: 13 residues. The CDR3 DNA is TGTGCCAGCAGTTTAGGAAGGGCCACTGAAGCTTTCTTT. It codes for CASSLGRATEAFF.

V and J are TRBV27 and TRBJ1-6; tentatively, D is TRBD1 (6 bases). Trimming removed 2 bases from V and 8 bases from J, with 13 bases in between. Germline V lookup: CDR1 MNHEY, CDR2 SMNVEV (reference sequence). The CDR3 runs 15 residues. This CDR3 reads CASSLGAGVDSPLHF. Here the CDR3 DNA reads TGTGCCAGCAGTTTAGGGGCAGGGGTGGATTCACCCCTCCACTTT.

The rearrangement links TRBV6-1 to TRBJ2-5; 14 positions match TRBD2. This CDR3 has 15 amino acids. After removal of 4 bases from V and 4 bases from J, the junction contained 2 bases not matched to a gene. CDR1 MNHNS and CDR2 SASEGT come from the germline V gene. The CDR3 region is CASSGLAGGPETQYF. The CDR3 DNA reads TGTGCCAGCAGTGGACTAGCGGGGGGGCCAGAGACCCAGTACTTC.

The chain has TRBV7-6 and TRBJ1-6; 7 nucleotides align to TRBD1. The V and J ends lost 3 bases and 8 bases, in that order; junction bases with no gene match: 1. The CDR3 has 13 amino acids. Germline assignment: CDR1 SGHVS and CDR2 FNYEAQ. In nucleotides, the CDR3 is TGTGCCAGCAGCTTGGGACAGCATTCACCCCTCCACTTT. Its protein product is CASSLGQHSPLHF.

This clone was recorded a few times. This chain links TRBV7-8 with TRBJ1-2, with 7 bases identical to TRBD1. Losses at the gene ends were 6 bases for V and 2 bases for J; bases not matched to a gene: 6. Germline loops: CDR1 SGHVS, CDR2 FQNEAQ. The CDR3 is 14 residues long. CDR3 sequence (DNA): TGTGCCAGCAGTCGGACAGGCAACAACTATGGCTACACCTTC. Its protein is CASSRTGNNYGYTF.

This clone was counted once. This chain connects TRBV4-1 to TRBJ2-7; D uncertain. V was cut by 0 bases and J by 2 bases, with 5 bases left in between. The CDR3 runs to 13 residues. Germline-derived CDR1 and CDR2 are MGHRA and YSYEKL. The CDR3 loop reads CASSQDKAYEQYF. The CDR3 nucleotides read TGCGCCAGCAGCCAAGATAAGGCCTACGAGCAGTACTTC.

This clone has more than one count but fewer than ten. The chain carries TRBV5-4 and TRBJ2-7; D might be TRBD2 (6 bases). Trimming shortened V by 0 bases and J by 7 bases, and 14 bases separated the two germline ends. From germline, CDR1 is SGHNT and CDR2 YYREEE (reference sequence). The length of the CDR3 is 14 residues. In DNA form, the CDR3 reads TGTGCCAGCAGCTTGGATCGGAGGGGAGATGAGCAGTACTTC. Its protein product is CASSLDRRGDEQYF.

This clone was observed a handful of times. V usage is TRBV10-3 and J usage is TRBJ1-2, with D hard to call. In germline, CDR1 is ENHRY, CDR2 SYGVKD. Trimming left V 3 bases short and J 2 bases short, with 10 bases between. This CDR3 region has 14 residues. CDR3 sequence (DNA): TGTGCCATCAGTGAAGCAGGCGCCAACTATGGCTACACCTTC. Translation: CAISEAGANYGYTF.

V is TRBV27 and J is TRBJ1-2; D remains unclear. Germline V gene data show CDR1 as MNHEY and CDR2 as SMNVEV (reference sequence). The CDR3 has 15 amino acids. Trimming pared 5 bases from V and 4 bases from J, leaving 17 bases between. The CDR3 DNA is TGTGCCAGCAGTCCCCGAGGGTGGGCCGGCTATGGCTACACCTTC. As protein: CASSPRGWAGYGYTF.

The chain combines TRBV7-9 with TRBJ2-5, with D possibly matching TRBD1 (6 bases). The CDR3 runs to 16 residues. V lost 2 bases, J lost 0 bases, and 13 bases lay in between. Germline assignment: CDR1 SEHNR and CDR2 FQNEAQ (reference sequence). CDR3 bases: TGTGCCAGCAGCTTAAGGGGGTCGGAGTACCAAGAGACCCAGTACTTC. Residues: CASSLRGSEYQETQYF.

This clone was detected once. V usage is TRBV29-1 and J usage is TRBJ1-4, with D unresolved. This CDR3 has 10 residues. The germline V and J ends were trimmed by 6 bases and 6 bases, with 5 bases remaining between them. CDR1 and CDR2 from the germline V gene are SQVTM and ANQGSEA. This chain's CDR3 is CSVLDEKLFF. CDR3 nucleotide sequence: TGCAGCGTACTAGATGAAAAACTGTTTTTT.